This T cell receptor (beta chain) came from a study of blood T cell repertoires in COVID-19. Assay: immunoSEQ multiplex PCR; the TCRdb copy retains only in-frame clones and omits some. The table shows approximately 210,000 clones, with around 84% occurring only once. Germline V gives CDR1 MRHNA, CDR2 SNTAGT. This CDR3 region has 13 residues. V dropped 3 bases and J dropped 6 bases, with 9 bases sitting between them. The sequence was collected from a man in his thirties or forties with acute COVID-19. V and J are TRBV6-4 and TRBJ2-1; D is undetermined. The sample was PBMCs or T cells enriched from blood (not recorded which). The CDR3 DNA reads TGTGCCAGCAGTGAGTCAGGCCCCAATGAGCAGTTCTTC. Protein sequence: CASSESGPNEQFF.